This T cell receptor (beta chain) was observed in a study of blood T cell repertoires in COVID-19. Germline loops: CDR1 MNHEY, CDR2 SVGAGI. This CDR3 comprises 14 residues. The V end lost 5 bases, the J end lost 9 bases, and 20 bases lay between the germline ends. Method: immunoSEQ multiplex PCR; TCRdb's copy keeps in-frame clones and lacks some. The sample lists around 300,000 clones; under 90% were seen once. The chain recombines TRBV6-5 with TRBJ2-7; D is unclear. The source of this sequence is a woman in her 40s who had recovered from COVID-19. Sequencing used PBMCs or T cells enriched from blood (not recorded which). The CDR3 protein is CASSTDIELRAQYF. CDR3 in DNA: TGTGCCAGCAGTACAGATATAGAATTACGTGCGCAGTACTTC.